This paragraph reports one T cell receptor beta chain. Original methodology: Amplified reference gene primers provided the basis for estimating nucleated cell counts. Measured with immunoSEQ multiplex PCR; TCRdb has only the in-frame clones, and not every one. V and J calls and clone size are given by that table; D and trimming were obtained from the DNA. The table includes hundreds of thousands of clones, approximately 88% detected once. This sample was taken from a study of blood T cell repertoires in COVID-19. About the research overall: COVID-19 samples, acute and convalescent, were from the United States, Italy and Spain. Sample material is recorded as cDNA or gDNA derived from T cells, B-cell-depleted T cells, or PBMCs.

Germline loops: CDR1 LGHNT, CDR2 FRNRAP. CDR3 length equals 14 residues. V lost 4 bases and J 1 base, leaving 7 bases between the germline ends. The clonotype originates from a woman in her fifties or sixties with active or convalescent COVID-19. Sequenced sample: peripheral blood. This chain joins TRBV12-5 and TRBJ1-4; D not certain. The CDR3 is CASGYRGTNEKLFF. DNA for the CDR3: TGTGCTAGTGGTTACCGGGGAACTAATGAAAAACTGTTTTTT.